The entry below gives a single T cell receptor (beta chain) sequence along with its context. Some clones are missing from TCRdb's copy, which holds only in-frame ones; the method was immunoSEQ multiplex PCR. The table lists about 34,000 clones, around 93% of them singletons. These data belong to a study of T cells in localized non-small cell lung cancer. CDR1 SGHRS and CDR2 YFSETQ come from the germline V gene. The V end lost 2 bases, the J end lost 3 bases, and 12 bases lay between the germline ends. The CDR3 is 16 residues long. This sample comprised peripheral blood, obtained before any cancer treatment. The chain combines TRBV5-1 with TRBJ1-6; TRBD1 is a possible D gene (5 bases). The receptor comes from a female donor over 55 with stage I lung adenocarcinoma. The CDR3 spells CASSLDPGGYNSPLHF. The CDR3 nucleotides are TGCGCCAGCAGCTTAGACCCGGGGGGCTATAATTCACCCCTCCACTTT.